The T cell receptor (beta chain) under discussion was sequenced for a study of blood T cells in healthy people across ages. Sample-barcoded 5' priming and a J-beta primer mix drove a second PCR of about 6 to 12 cycles. From the 5' RACE reads, TCRdb called clonotypes with MiXCR, one entry per CDR3 protein. The sample carries about 970,000 distinct CDR3 sequences, just over 50% recorded once. Study results and caveats: Estimated diversity that came from one million T cells was considered an underestimate.

Researchers report isolating at least 6.5 million PBMCs per sample. On this clonotype itself: The antigen is not known.

The CDR3 consists of 13 residues. Germline CDR1 SGHTA, CDR2 FQGNSA. V gave up 8 bases and J gave up 2 bases, with 10 bases separating them. This receptor was obtained from a woman aged 55-70 years in good health. The sample was blood. The chain has TRBV7-2 and TRBJ2-1, with D perhaps matching TRBD2 (6 bases). The CDR3 loop is CASRSGTYNEQFF. The CDR3, as DNA: TGTGCCAGCCGTAGCGGCACCTACAATGAGCAGTTCTTC.